This T cell receptor (beta chain) appears in the sequencing data of a study of cytomegalovirus exposure and HLA in healthy donors. Study findings and constraints: TCR beta sequences reportedly predicted most subjects' HLA-A and HLA-B alleles accurately. A further, later analysis showed that HLA-associated TCR beta chains (compared with equally common others) were more clonally expanded. Associated with cytomegalovirus, according to the listing, were 150 to 200 TCR beta chains.

The CDR3 sequence is 16 residues long. Per the germline V gene, CDR1 is MNHEY and CDR2 is SVGAGI. V dropped 4 bases and J dropped 0 bases, with 13 bases sitting between them. For this clone: Its matching antigen is unknown.

This PCR relied on a set of 60 Vbeta primers and 13 Jbeta primers. Profiled with immunoSEQ multiplex PCR; TCRdb holds only in-frame clones, not every one. The table lists about 180,000 clones, 70% to 80% of them singletons, with 2.9% in the top ten. The source material was PBMCs. The TCR originated in a male donor in good health and CMV-seronegative. The gene calls are TRBV6-5 and TRBJ1-5, with D tentatively TRBD1 (6 bases). The DNA for the CDR3 is TGTGCCAGCAGTTCGCGGTCCAGGGGTAGCAATCAGCCCCAGCATTTT. Translated, it gives CASSSRSRGSNQPQHF.